This T cell receptor beta chain was obtained from a study of CD8+CD57+ T cells in acquired aplastic anemia. The wider study: Each DNA sample taken from sorted CD4+ and CD8+ cells came to around 2.9 ug on average. Study outcomes and limitations: The number of CD8+ CDR3 sequences shared by patients and controls was under 35. No significant patient-versus-control difference appeared in CD8+ Simpson's diversity.

Genomic DNA, the template, was used for profiling of the TCR beta VDJ and CDR3. TCRdb recomputed calls from the reads with MiXCR, one row per CDR3 protein. The data show approximately 300,000 distinct CDR3 sequences, roughly 59% seen once. Germline values: CDR1 SEHNR, CDR2 FQNEAQ (reference sequence). The CDR3 contains 14 residues. Trimming pared 3 bases from V and 2 bases from J, leaving 8 bases between. This clonotype has ten or more counts. Its antigen remains unidentified. CD8+CD57+ cell expansion, shown by flow cytometry, had occurred in the patients selected for sequencing. Severe acquired aplastic anemia was present in all patients.

The sequenced sample consisted of sorted CD4+, CD8+, or CD8+CD57+ T cells (not recorded which) from PBMCs. The chain employs TRBV7-9 and TRBJ1-5; maybe TRBD1 (5 bases). The source is a human donor with aplastic anemia. CDR3: CASSLGEGNQPQHF. The CDR3 region has the DNA TGTGCCAGCAGCTTGGGGGAGGGCAATCAGCCCCAGCATTTT.